These 10 T cell receptor beta chains originate from one sample sequenced in a study of beta chain features in type 1 diabetes. The entirety of the isolated RNA underwent reverse transcription, so expressed TCRB transcripts were sequenced. Profiling relied on immunoSEQ multiplex PCR, and the TCRdb table lists in-frame clones only, not all of them. Among 600,000 to 650,000 clones, 15% to 17% were seen once, and the ten largest hold about 0.086%. The sequencing input was naive CD4+ T cells from blood. The receptors stem from a man aged 18 to 30 in good health.

Concerning this clone: Different DNA sequences within this sample yield the same CDR3. The CDR3 protein is CASSLPPNYGYTF. The CDR3 DNA follows: TGTGCCAGCAGTCTTCCCCCTAACTATGGCTACACCTTC. V usage is TRBV28 and J usage is TRBJ1-2; no reliable D call. Germline V gene sequence: CDR1 MDHEN, CDR2 SYDVKM. The CDR3 has 13 amino acids. The V and J ends lost 5 bases and 0 bases respectively, with 7 bases between them.

This clone was found a few times. CDR3 in DNA: TGTGCTAGTGGTTTGGCAGGGACCGATCAGCCCCAGCATTTT. This encodes CASGLAGTDQPQHF. The chain employs TRBV12-5 and TRBJ1-5; TRBD1 might be the D (5 bases). Germline V gene data show CDR1 as LGHNT and CDR2 as FRNRAP. V was pared by 1 base and J by 5 bases, with 9 bases between. The CDR3 covers 14 residues.

This clone was seen a few times. This chain connects TRBV10-3 to TRBJ1-5; D remains ambiguous. V shed 5 bases and J shed 0 bases, with 11 bases lying between them. This CDR3 comprises 15 residues. Germline V gene sequence: CDR1 ENHRY, CDR2 SYGVKD. The CDR3 here is CAISSGRNSNQPQHF. The CDR3, as DNA: TGTGCCATCAGTAGCGGACGAAATAGCAATCAGCCCCAGCATTTT.

The genes are TRBV9 and TRBJ1-1; a possible D gene is TRBD1 (6 bases). Germline V gene sequence: CDR1 SGDLS, CDR2 YYNGEE. Trimming removed 3 bases at V and 5 bases at J, with 11 bases between. The CDR3 has 13 amino acids. CDR3 in amino acids: CASSGQAKTEAFF. The DNA for the CDR3 is TGTGCCAGCAGCGGACAGGCGAAGACTGAAGCTTTCTTT.

This clone was seen a handful of times. The chain recombines TRBV11-2 with TRBJ1-4; 9 positions agree with TRBD1. V shed 3 bases and J 8 bases; nucleotides not matched to a gene: 4. This CDR3 region has 14 residues. Germline CDR1 and CDR2: SGHAT and FQNNGV. The CDR3 nucleotides read TGTGCCAGCAGCTTGGACAGGGGAAGCGAAAAACTGTTTTTT. As protein: CASSLDRGSEKLFF.

This clone was recorded a few times. This chain connects TRBV6-5 to TRBJ1-2; D uncertain. Trimming stripped 6 bases from V and 7 bases from J, with 18 bases between. In germline, CDR1 is MNHEY, CDR2 SVGAGI. The CDR3 is 14 residues long. CDR3 coding DNA: TGTGCCAGCAGACTAGACCGGGCCCGAGGTGGCTACACCTTC. Its translation is CASRLDRARGGYTF.

This clone was counted a few times. The CDR3 DNA sequence: TGTGCCAGCAGCTCGGGACTAGCGGGGGGCCCCTGGACAGATACGCAGTATTTT. As protein: CASSSGLAGGPWTDTQYF. V and J are TRBV5-4 and TRBJ2-3; the match to TRBD2 covers 15 bases. V gave up 3 bases and J gave up 3 bases; unmatched junction bases: 8. Germline V gene data show CDR1 as SGHNT and CDR2 as YYREEE (reference sequence). The CDR3 length is 18 residues.

The V call is TRBV7-2, the J call TRBJ1-5, with D uncertain. The CDR3 is 13 residues long. CDR1 and CDR2 from the germline V gene are SGHTA and FQGNSA. V was pared by 5 bases and J by 7 bases, with 12 bases between. The CDR3 protein is CASSPDGQQPQHF. CDR3 in DNA: TGTGCCAGCAGCCCTGATGGGCAGCAGCCCCAGCATTTT.

The chain employs TRBV6-5 and TRBJ2-7; 8 nucleotides agree with TRBD1. Germline V gene sequence: CDR1 MNHEY, CDR2 SVGAGI. CDR3 length: 15 amino acids. With V trimmed by 0 bases and J by 2 bases, 3 bases remained unmatched. The CDR3 region has the DNA TGTGCCAGCAGTTACTCCCGGACAGGGACCTACGAGCAGTACTTC. Its translation: CASSYSRTGTYEQYF.

The chain employs TRBV2 and TRBJ2-1; 11 bases line up with TRBD2. Unmatched junction bases numbered 8, after V lost 9 bases and J lost 4 bases. The V gene's germline CDR1 is SNHLY and CDR2 FYNNEI. CDR3 size: 15 residues. The CDR3 coding sequence is TGTGCCAGGAGCATCGGGACTAGCGGTTACAATGAGCAGTTCTTC. Protein sequence: CARSIGTSGYNEQFF.